This T cell receptor (beta chain) was identified during a study of T cell repertoires in cytomegalovirus infection. The wider study: In public TCR beta signatures, there were indications of both CMV infection and matching HLA type.

This CDR3 is 14 amino acids long. From germline, CDR1 is GTSNPN and CDR2 SVGIG (reference sequence). The J segment lost 8 bases and the V segment lost 0 bases, leaving 8 bases of the junction unmatched. MiXCR, run by TCRdb on the reads, gives a single entry per CDR3 protein. The profile covers about 310,000 distinct CDR3 sequences, with 20% to 30% appearing a single time and 13% taken by the ten largest. To note about this clonotype: The target antigen is unknown.

This sequence was found in a human donor in good health (CMV status not recorded). Some clones in this sample may be carry-over from other donors' samples. The chain recombines TRBV30 with TRBJ1-2; 8 bases are a match to TRBD1. The material sequenced was cultured PBMCs, taken from culture after CMV antigen stimulation. CDR3 DNA: TGTGCCTGGAGTGTACGCGCAGGGGGCGAAGGCTACACCTTC. Protein: CAWSVRAGGEGYTF.